This T cell receptor beta chain derives from a study of response to subunit inactivated influenza vaccine. Study outcomes and limitations: Authors suggested that a seasonal influenza vaccination recruits few new T cells each time.

In TCRdb, the RT-PCR reads were re-called with MiXCR into one record per CDR3 protein. Counted here are approximately 700,000 distinct CDR3 sequences, approximately 15% occurring once; the ten biggest clones make up 6% to 8%. The CDR3 totals 15 residues. CDR1 and CDR2 (germline): SGHAT, FQNNGV. Deletions cut 3 bases from V and 7 bases from J, with 16 bases between. This clonotype was seen a few times. The antigen is undetermined. The gene calls are TRBV11-2 and TRBJ1-5; weak D call: TRBD1 (6 bases). The specimen comprised PBMCs from blood, sampled around two weeks before vaccination. The TCR comes from a man in his fifties who received an inactivated influenza vaccine. CDR3 in DNA: TGTGCCAGCAGCTTGTCTGGGGGCGTCCAACAGCCCCAGCATTTT. Translating gives CASSLSGGVQQPQHF.